This TCR beta chain came from a study of blood T cell repertoires in COVID-19. This table comes from immunoSEQ multiplex PCR, and its TCRdb copy is limited to in-frame clones, with some not included. Of approximately 80,000 clones detected, around four fifths appear once; the ten largest clones hold 25% to 30%. The V end lost 1 base, the J end lost 2 bases, and 11 bases lay between the germline ends. CDR1 is SGHRS, CDR2 YFSETQ, per germline. The CDR3 loop spans 15 amino acids. The receptor's source is a human donor in a cohort sampled during active COVID-19. The specimen was peripheral blood. The chain joins TRBV5-1 to TRBJ2-3; D possibly corresponds to TRBD2 (5 bases). This CDR3 is CASSLLAGFTDTQYF. The CDR3 DNA follows: TGCGCCAGCAGCTTGTTGGCGGGCTTCACAGATACGCAGTATTTT.